This T cell receptor beta chain appears in the sequencing data of a study of CD8+CD57+ T cells in acquired aplastic anemia. Broader study findings: Roughly 28 was the count of CD8+ CDR3 sequences that patients shared with controls.

The germline V gene has CDR1 ENHRY and CDR2 SYGVKD. V lost 10 bases and J lost 1, with 10 bases in between. CDR3 length equals 12 residues. Patients picked for sequencing had shown CD8+CD57+ cell expansion detected by flow cytometry. The cohort consisted entirely of patients having severe acquired aplastic anemia. As for this clonotype: What it recognizes is unknown.

Investigators profiled TCR beta VDJ and CDR3 from genomic DNA template. TCRdb independently ran MiXCR on the reads; one entry per CDR3 protein. The sample has fewer than 200,000 distinct CDR3 sequences; about two thirds are singletons. The chain joins TRBV10-3 to TRBJ2-5, with unresolved D. The specimen sequenced was sorted CD4+, CD8+, or CD8+CD57+ T cells (not recorded which) from PBMCs. The sequence derives from a human donor with aplastic anemia. The DNA for the CDR3 is TGTGCCAGTGCCCAGCTCCAAGAGACCCAGTACTTC. Residues: CASAQLQETQYF.